These 9 T cell receptor beta chains originate from one sample sequenced in a study of blood T cells in healthy people across ages (dated by TCRdb to between 2015 and 2017). Receptors were amplified or captured by 5' RACE. Sequencing took place on an Illumina HiSeq 2500. A second PCR of roughly 6 to 11 cycles was run with a J-beta primer mix and a sample-barcoded 5' primer. TCRdb trimmed public reads at Q25 via fastp, called clones via MiXCR and kept in-frame beta chains. A single entry per CDR3 protein holds the most common genes and DNA from its merged rows. In all, the sample holds about 1.7 million distinct CDR3 sequences, and 25% to 30% of those were seen once. Jointly, the top ten make up approximately 7.7% of the sample. The source material was blood. These receptor sequences come from a woman aged 25 to 39 in good health.

This clonotype has just a few counts. This chain joins TRBV3-1 and TRBJ2-5, with a tentative D call TRBD2 (5 bases). The CDR3 has 16 amino acids. The V gene lost 0 bases and the J gene lost 4 bases, with 15 bases spanning the gap. The V gene's germline CDR1 is LGHDT and CDR2 YNNKEL (reference sequence). The CDR3 nucleotides are TGTGCCAGCAGCCAAGAAGGAGCGGACCGTGCAGAGACCCAGTACTTC. This encodes CASSQEGADRAETQYF.

The table lists this clonotype with a few counts. The chain recombines TRBV5-1 with TRBJ2-3; a weak D match, TRBD2 (6 bases). The CDR3 length is 14 residues. CDR1 and CDR2 (germline): SGHRS, YFSETQ. Trimming removed 7 bases from V and 4 bases from J, with 16 bases in between. The CDR3 sequence is CASALGGGSDTQYF. The CDR3 region has the DNA TGCGCCAGCGCCCTGGGGGGAGGATCAGATACGCAGTATTTT.

Concerning this clonotype: A much larger clone lies a single base off, so this may be a read error. The V gene is TRBV29-1, the J gene TRBJ2-7; perhaps TRBD2 as D (6 bases). The CDR3 consists of 14 residues. Germline V lookup: CDR1 SQVTM, CDR2 ANQGSEA. V dropped 6 bases and J dropped 4 bases, with 19 bases sitting between them. Written as DNA, the CDR3 is TGCAGCGTGCCCCAACGCGGGAACTCTTACGAGCAGTACTTC. Protein: CSVPQRGNSYEQYF.

The chain uses TRBV9 and TRBJ2-5, with D perhaps TRBD1 (6 bases). With 4 bases removed from V and 3 bases from J, the gap between germline ends came to 19 bases. The CDR3 loop spans 16 amino acids. Germline V gene data show CDR1 as SGDLS and CDR2 as YYNGEE. Written as DNA, the CDR3 is TGTGCCAGCAGCTCTCCTCGGGCAGGGGTAAAAGAGACCCAGTACTTC. Translating gives CASSSPRAGVKETQYF.

This clonotype was seen ten or more times. The genes are TRBV20-1 and TRBJ2-4, with 7 bases aligning to TRBD1. The CDR3 covers 15 residues. CDR1 is DFQATT and CDR2 is SNEGSKA in the germline V gene (reference sequence). Trimming removed 6 bases from V and 5 bases from J; junction bases left unmatched: 13. In DNA form, the CDR3 reads TGCAGTGCAGAAAAGACCGGGACAGCAGAAAACATTCAGTACTTC. Translated, it gives CSAEKTGTAENIQYF.

In its sample, this clonotype was seen a few times. The chain recombines TRBV7-2 with TRBJ1-4; no firm D call. There are 16 residues in the CDR3. The germline V and J ends were trimmed by 1 base and 5 bases, with 14 bases remaining between them. Germline V gene lookup returns CDR1 SGHTA and CDR2 FQGNSA. This CDR3 reads CASSLGFRTENEKLFF. For the CDR3, the DNA is TGTGCCAGCAGCTTAGGATTTCGGACGGAGAATGAAAAACTGTTTTTT. Full variable domain (remainder filled in from reference TRBV7-2 and TRBJ1-4): GAGVSQSPSNKVTEKGKDVELRCDPISGHTALYWYRQSLGQGLEFLIYFQGNSAPDKSGLPSDRFSAERTGGSVSTLTIQRTQQEDSAVYLCASSLGFRTENEKLFFGSGTQLSVL.

The chain is built from TRBV7-9 and TRBJ1-2; no clear D gene. This CDR3 region has 14 residues. V was pared by 5 bases and J by 4 bases, with 14 bases between. The germline CDR1 and CDR2 sequences are SEHNR and FQNEAQ (reference sequence). The CDR3 DNA reads TGTGCCAGCAGCCGCCCGGGAACACGCTATGGCTACACCTTC. Its translation is CASSRPGTRYGYTF.

Only a few counts were recorded for this clonotype. The chain recombines TRBV20-1 with TRBJ2-7; 12 bases align to TRBD2. Losses at the gene ends were 0 bases for V and 3 bases for J; bases not matched to a gene: 6. The CDR3 runs 16 residues. The germline V gene encodes CDR1 DFQATT and CDR2 SNEGSKA (reference sequence). The CDR3: CSARDTGLAGSYEQYF. The CDR3 nucleotides are TGCAGTGCTAGAGATACAGGACTAGCGGGAAGCTACGAGCAGTACTTC.

In its sample, this clonotype was seen a few times. This chain uses TRBV18 with TRBJ2-5; D gene ambiguous. The CDR3 is made up of 14 amino acids. Germline CDR1 and CDR2: KGHSH and LQKENI. The V end was cut by 6 bases, the J end by 2 bases, with 13 bases between. DNA of the CDR3: TGTGCCAGCTCGGAAGGGTTCCAACAAGAGACCCAGTACTTC. Translation gives CASSEGFQQETQYF.